The T cell receptor beta chain described here comes from a study of T-cell memory formation after mild COVID-19. The study, taken as a whole, reports: Those CD4+ clones that contracted were mainly in CM and EM (CD8+ ones in EMRA). Cross-reactive memory seemingly joined, as some responding clones were found in pre-infection memory.

At least ten counts were recorded for this clonotype. What it recognizes is unknown. MiXCR, applied by TCRdb to the 5' RACE reads, yields one record per CDR3 protein. This sample has more than 35,000 distinct CDR3 sequences, with 8% to 10% found just once. Germline loops: CDR1 SEHNR, CDR2 FQNEAQ (reference sequence). The germline V and J ends were trimmed by 5 bases and 3 bases, with 21 bases remaining between them. The CDR3 is made up of 17 amino acids. This chain joins TRBV7-9 and TRBJ2-3, with a weak D call TRBD2 (6 bases). This TCR derives from an adult woman who had mild COVID-19 (a few samples of this study predate the infection). Cell type and time point are not known. The sample taken for sequencing was PBMCs or a T cell subset sorted from them (not recorded which). In nucleotides, the CDR3 is TGTGCCAGCAGCCCCGGGCTAGCGCACAAGATAACAGATACGCAGTATTTT. Encoded protein: CASSPGLAHKITDTQYF.